This passage covers 27 T cell receptor beta chains from one sample sequenced in a study of cytomegalovirus exposure and HLA in healthy donors. PCR employed 60 Vbeta and 13 Jbeta primers. Measured with immunoSEQ multiplex PCR; TCRdb has only the in-frame clones, and not every one. Here the sample spans under 250,000 clones, approximately 81% being singletons. Material: PBMCs. These receptors originate from a human donor in good health.

The CDR3 bases are TGTGCCTGGAGCAAGGGGGCGTACACTGAAGCTTTCTTT. Encoded protein: CAWSKGAYTEAFF. This chain uses TRBV30 with TRBJ1-1; 7 bases are shared with TRBD1. Germline V gene data show CDR1 as GTSNPN and CDR2 as SVGIG (reference sequence). The CDR3 is 13 amino acids. Losses at the gene ends were 3 bases for V and 3 bases for J; bases not matched to a gene: 4.

V usage is TRBV7-9 and J usage is TRBJ1-1, with 7 bases that match TRBD1. J gave up 0 bases and V 5 bases, and 12 bases lay outside the gene matches. This CDR3 has 17 amino acids. Per germline, CDR1 SEHNR and CDR2 FQNEAQ (reference sequence). The CDR3 protein is CASSARGTATLNTEAFF. CDR3 DNA: TGTGCCAGCAGCGCACGCGGGACAGCTACACTGAACACTGAAGCTTTCTTT.

The chain employs TRBV2 and TRBJ1-1; the D is unclear. The V end was cut by 4 bases, the J end by 0 bases, with 9 bases between. Germline-derived CDR1 and CDR2 are SNHLY and FYNNEI. The CDR3 is made up of 14 amino acids. The CDR3: CASSGPQMNTEAFF. CDR3 coding DNA: TGTGCCAGCAGTGGGCCACAGATGAACACTGAAGCTTTCTTT.

The chain recombines TRBV5-1 with TRBJ2-7; TRBD2 matches 7 bases. Germline V gene data show CDR1 as SGHRS and CDR2 as YFSETQ. Trimming took 2 bases from V and 0 from J; bases not matched to a gene: 11. The CDR3 is 17 residues long. The CDR3 region has the DNA TGCGCCAGCAGCTTAACAGTGGGGGGAGGGAGCTCCTACGAGCAGTACTTC. It translates to CASSLTVGGGSSYEQYF.

The chain couples TRBV6-5 to TRBJ1-5; 7 bases map to TRBD1. Germline trimming cut 7 bases from V and 2 bases from J; bases unmatched to any gene: 5. The CDR3 spans 14 residues. From germline, CDR1 is MNHEY and CDR2 SVGAGI. The CDR3 DNA follows: TGTGCCAGCAAAACAGGGGAGGGCAATCAGCCCCAGCATTTT. Translation gives CASKTGEGNQPQHF.

CDR3 nucleotides: TGTGCCAGCAGTTACTCGGCGGGAGCGACCTACGAGCAGTACTTC. It codes for CASSYSAGATYEQYF. The chain recombines TRBV6-5 with TRBJ2-7, with 7 bases aligning to TRBD2. Losses at the gene ends were 0 bases for V and 2 bases for J; bases not matched to a gene: 4. Germline values: CDR1 MNHEY, CDR2 SVGAGI. This CDR3 is built from 15 residues.

The genes are TRBV29-1 and TRBJ1-4; maybe TRBD1 (5 bases). V was shortened by 5 bases and J by 6 bases, with 10 bases between the two germline ends. The CDR3 consists of 12 residues. Germline V gene lookup returns CDR1 SQVTM and CDR2 ANQGSEA. The CDR3 here is CSVYGGDEKLFF. DNA of the CDR3: TGCAGCGTTTATGGGGGGGATGAAAAACTGTTTTTT.

The chain uses TRBV6-1 and TRBJ2-7; 9 bases match TRBD1. The CDR3 consists of 14 residues. V lost 2 bases to trimming and J lost 4 bases; unmatched junction nucleotides: 3. Germline V gene data show CDR1 as MNHNS and CDR2 as SASEGT. CDR3: CASSEQGQGYEQYF. The CDR3 bases are TGTGCCAGCAGTGAACAAGGACAGGGGTACGAGCAGTACTTC.

The J gene is TRBJ2-7, the V gene TRBV5-3, with 8 nucleotides matching TRBD2. TRBV5-3 is classed as an ORF, of uncertain function. The ends lost 4 bases at V and 4 bases at J; junction bases unmatched: 10. The CDR3 loop spans 15 amino acids. CDR3 protein: CARSALSGKCYEQYF. For the CDR3, the DNA is TGTGCCAGAAGCGCCCTTAGCGGGAAATGTTACGAGCAGTACTTC.

The chain joins TRBV2 to TRBJ2-1, with D perhaps TRBD2 (6 bases). Germline V gene data show CDR1 as SNHLY and CDR2 as FYNNEI. V was trimmed by 6 bases and J by 7 bases, leaving 16 bases between them. This CDR3 spans 14 amino acids. The CDR3 is CASSTSRLVNEQFF. The CDR3 DNA reads TGTGCCAGCAGCACTTCGAGACTAGTAAATGAGCAGTTCTTC.

As DNA, the CDR3 is TGTGCCAGCAGCTTAGGGCACCAACCAGGGGCCTTTGGCTACACCTTC. Translated, it gives CASSLGHQPGAFGYTF. V gene TRBV7-2 combines with J gene TRBJ1-2; D might be TRBD1 (6 bases). Between the trimmed V and J ends, which lost 1 base and 7 bases, there was a span of 19 bases. The CDR3 spans 16 residues. Germline values: CDR1 SGHTA, CDR2 FQGNSA.

The chain employs TRBV9 and TRBJ2-7; 8 bases agree with TRBD1. The germline V gene has CDR1 SGDLS and CDR2 YYNGEE. V shed 0 bases and J 2 bases; nucleotides not matched to a gene: 10. The length of the CDR3 is 17 residues. As DNA, the CDR3 is TGTGCCAGCAGCGTAGAGGAGGGGACAGGTAGAACCTACGAGCAGTACTTC. It yields the protein CASSVEEGTGRTYEQYF.

The chain has TRBV7-9 and TRBJ1-1; D unclear. Per the germline V gene, CDR1 is SEHNR and CDR2 is FQNEAQ (reference sequence). The V end lost 7 bases, the J end lost 4 bases, and 7 bases lay between the germline ends. The CDR3 is 11 amino acids. Here the CDR3 DNA reads TGTGCCAGCACCCCAGGCACTGAAGCTTTCTTT. Translating it yields CASTPGTEAFF.

Comment on this clone: The same CDR3 arises from other DNA sequences in this sample as well. The chain uses TRBV7-9 and TRBJ2-4, with 7 nucleotides matching TRBD1. CDR1 and CDR2 (germline): SEHNR, FQNEAQ (reference sequence). The J segment lost 0 bases and the V segment lost 5 bases, leaving 4 bases of the junction unmatched. The CDR3 contains 15 residues. This CDR3 reads CASSRDRLAKNIQYF. The DNA of the CDR3 is TGTGCCAGCAGCCGGGACAGACTAGCCAAAAACATTCAGTACTTC.

This sequence joins TRBV7-8 and TRBJ1-2, with 9 bases fitting TRBD1. Germline V gene data show CDR1 as SGHVS and CDR2 as FQNEAQ. J gave up 8 bases and V 6 bases, and 10 bases lay outside the gene matches. The CDR3 spans 14 residues. The CDR3, as DNA: TGTGCCAGCAGACCAAGGACAGGGGATGGAGGCTACACCTTC. Protein sequence: CASRPRTGDGGYTF.

V and J are TRBV5-4 and TRBJ1-5; 9 bases line up with TRBD1. CDR1 is SGHNT, CDR2 YYREEE, per germline (reference sequence). With V trimmed by 3 bases and J by 7 bases, 14 bases remained unmatched. CDR3 length: 17 residues. The CDR3 here is CASSSLPGQGLKQPQHF. The CDR3 nucleotides are TGTGCCAGCAGCTCACTCCCGGGACAGGGACTCAAACAGCCCCAGCATTTT. Combining the CDR3 with reference TRBV5-4 and TRBJ1-5 gives the whole variable domain ETGVTQSPTHLIKTRGQQVTLRCSSQSGHNTVSWYQQALGQGPQFIFQYYREEENGRGNFPPRFSGLQFPNYSSELNVNALELDDSALYLCASSSLPGQGLKQPQHFGDGTRLSIL.

V is TRBV9 and J is TRBJ2-1, with D maybe TRBD2 (6 bases). CDR1 is SGDLS and CDR2 is YYNGEE in the germline V gene. The V and J ends lost 3 bases and 9 bases respectively, with 19 bases between them. The CDR3 spans 15 residues. CDR3 loop: CASSEGTPGVGEQFF. In DNA form, the CDR3 reads TGTGCCAGCAGCGAGGGGACTCCCGGGGTCGGTGAGCAGTTCTTC.

This clone was picked up one time. V gene TRBV6-6 combines with J gene TRBJ1-2; 8 nucleotides match TRBD1. This CDR3 spans 15 amino acids. With 6 bases clipped from V and 2 bases from J, the junction kept 8 bases outside the gene matches. The V gene's germline CDR1 is MNHNY and CDR2 SVGAGI (reference sequence). CDR3 bases: TGTGCCAGCAGCCCTCGCGGACAGGGAAACTATGGCTACACCTTC. It encodes CASSPRGQGNYGYTF.

This clone has more than one count but fewer than ten. The chain employs TRBV5-1 and TRBJ1-1; 7 bases line up with TRBD1. CDR3 length equals 16 residues. J gave up 0 bases and V 2 bases, and 7 bases lay outside the gene matches. CDR1 is SGHRS and CDR2 is YFSETQ in the germline V gene. DNA of the CDR3: TGCGCCAGCAGCTTCGGACAGGAAACTATGAACACTGAAGCTTTCTTT. Residues: CASSFGQETMNTEAFF.

This clone was seen only once. This chain connects TRBV6-1 to TRBJ2-7; 8 positions match TRBD2. Trimming cost V 2 bases and J 0 bases; bases outside gene matches: 12. The V gene's germline CDR1 is MNHNS and CDR2 SASEGT. The CDR3 consists of 18 residues. The CDR3 nucleotides read TGTGCCAGCAGTGAAAAAGATAGAGGAACTAGCGGCTCCTACGAGCAGTACTTC. Translation: CASSEKDRGTSGSYEQYF.

The chain recombines TRBV5-1 with TRBJ1-1; TRBD1 is a possible D gene (5 bases). CDR1 SGHRS and CDR2 YFSETQ come from the germline V gene. This CDR3 spans 15 amino acids. V lost 3 bases to trimming and J lost 6 bases, with 18 bases between them. CDR3 nucleotide sequence: TGCGCCAGCAGCTGGGGGGGTTTGGGTTACCCTGAAGCTTTCTTT. Translation: CASSWGGLGYPEAFF.

This chain joins TRBV29-1 and TRBJ1-1; possible D gene TRBD1, 5 bases. This CDR3 has 14 residues. Deletions cut 0 bases from V and 2 bases from J, with 10 bases between. The germline V gene encodes CDR1 SQVTM and CDR2 ANQGSEA. CDR3 DNA: TGCAGCGTTGAAGACGGCAGGGCCAACACTGAAGCTTTCTTT. It translates to CSVEDGRANTEAFF.

This rearrangement joins TRBV7-3 to TRBJ2-3, with a weak D call TRBD1 (5 bases). The V end lost 5 bases, the J end lost 4 bases, and 10 bases lay between the germline ends. This CDR3 comprises 13 residues. Germline V lookup: CDR1 SGHTA, CDR2 FQGTGA. The CDR3 bases are TGTGCCAGCAGCCTGAAGGGGTCAGATACGCAGTATTTT. Translating it yields CASSLKGSDTQYF.

The V call is TRBV5-1, the J call TRBJ2-7; 11 nucleotides line up with TRBD2. The CDR3 is 15 residues long. V lost 7 bases and J lost 5; bases outside the gene matches: 11. Germline-derived CDR1 and CDR2 are SGHRS and YFSETQ. The CDR3, as DNA: TGCGCCAGCCGAATACTAGCGGGAGTGAACGACGAGCAGTACTTC. Translated: CASRILAGVNDEQYF.

The CDR3 bases are TGTGCCAGTAGTGGTAGGGGGTACAATGAGCAGTTCTTC. Its translation: CASSGRGYNEQFF. The rearrangement joins TRBV19 to TRBJ2-1; D might be TRBD1 (6 bases). The CDR3 is made up of 13 amino acids. V lost 5 bases, J lost 4 bases, and 9 bases lay in between. The germline gives CDR1 LNHDA, CDR2 SQIVND (reference sequence).

The CDR3 region is CASSEYLTGQESTEAFF. In DNA, the CDR3 is TGTGCCAGCAGTGAGTACTTGACGGGACAGGAGAGCACTGAAGCTTTCTTT. The J gene is TRBJ1-1, the V gene TRBV6-4; TRBD1 agrees at 8 bases. Trimming cost V 3 bases and J 4 bases; bases outside gene matches: 13. CDR1 MRHNA and CDR2 SNTAGT come from the germline V gene. This CDR3 has 17 amino acids.

This sequence joins TRBV27 and TRBJ2-1; 11 bases match TRBD2. This CDR3 spans 15 amino acids. Germline CDR1 reads MNHEY; CDR2 reads SMNVEV (reference sequence). Trimming cost V 2 bases and J 7 bases; bases outside gene matches: 4. The CDR3 spells CASSLGLAGENEQFF. CDR3 bases: TGTGCCAGCAGTTTAGGACTAGCGGGTGAGAATGAGCAGTTCTTC.